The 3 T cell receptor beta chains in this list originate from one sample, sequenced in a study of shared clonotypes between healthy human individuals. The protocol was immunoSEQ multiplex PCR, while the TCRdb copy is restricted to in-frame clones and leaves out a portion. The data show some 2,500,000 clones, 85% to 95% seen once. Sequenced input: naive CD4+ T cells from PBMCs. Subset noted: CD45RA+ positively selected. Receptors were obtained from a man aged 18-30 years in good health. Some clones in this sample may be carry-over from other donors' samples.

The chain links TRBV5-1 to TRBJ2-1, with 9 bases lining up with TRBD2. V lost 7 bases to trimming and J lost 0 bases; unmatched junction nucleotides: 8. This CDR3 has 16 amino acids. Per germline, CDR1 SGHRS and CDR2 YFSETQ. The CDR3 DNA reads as TGCGCCAGCCGGGCGGGTAGCGGGAGCTCCTACAATGAGCAGTTCTTC. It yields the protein CASRAGSGSSYNEQFF.

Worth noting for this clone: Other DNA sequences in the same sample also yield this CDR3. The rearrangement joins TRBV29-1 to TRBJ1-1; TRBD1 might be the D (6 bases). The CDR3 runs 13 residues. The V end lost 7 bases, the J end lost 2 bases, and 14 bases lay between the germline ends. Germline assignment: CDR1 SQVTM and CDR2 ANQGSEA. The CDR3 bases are TGCAGCGCCGAAGGACAGCTAAACACTGAAGCTTTCTTT. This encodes CSAEGQLNTEAFF.

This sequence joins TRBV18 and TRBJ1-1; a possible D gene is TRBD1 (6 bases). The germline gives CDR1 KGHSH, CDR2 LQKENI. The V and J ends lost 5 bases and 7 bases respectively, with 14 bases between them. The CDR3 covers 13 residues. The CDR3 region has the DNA TGTGCCAGCTCAAGAATAGGGGGTTATGAAGCTTTCTTT. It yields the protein CASSRIGGYEAFF.